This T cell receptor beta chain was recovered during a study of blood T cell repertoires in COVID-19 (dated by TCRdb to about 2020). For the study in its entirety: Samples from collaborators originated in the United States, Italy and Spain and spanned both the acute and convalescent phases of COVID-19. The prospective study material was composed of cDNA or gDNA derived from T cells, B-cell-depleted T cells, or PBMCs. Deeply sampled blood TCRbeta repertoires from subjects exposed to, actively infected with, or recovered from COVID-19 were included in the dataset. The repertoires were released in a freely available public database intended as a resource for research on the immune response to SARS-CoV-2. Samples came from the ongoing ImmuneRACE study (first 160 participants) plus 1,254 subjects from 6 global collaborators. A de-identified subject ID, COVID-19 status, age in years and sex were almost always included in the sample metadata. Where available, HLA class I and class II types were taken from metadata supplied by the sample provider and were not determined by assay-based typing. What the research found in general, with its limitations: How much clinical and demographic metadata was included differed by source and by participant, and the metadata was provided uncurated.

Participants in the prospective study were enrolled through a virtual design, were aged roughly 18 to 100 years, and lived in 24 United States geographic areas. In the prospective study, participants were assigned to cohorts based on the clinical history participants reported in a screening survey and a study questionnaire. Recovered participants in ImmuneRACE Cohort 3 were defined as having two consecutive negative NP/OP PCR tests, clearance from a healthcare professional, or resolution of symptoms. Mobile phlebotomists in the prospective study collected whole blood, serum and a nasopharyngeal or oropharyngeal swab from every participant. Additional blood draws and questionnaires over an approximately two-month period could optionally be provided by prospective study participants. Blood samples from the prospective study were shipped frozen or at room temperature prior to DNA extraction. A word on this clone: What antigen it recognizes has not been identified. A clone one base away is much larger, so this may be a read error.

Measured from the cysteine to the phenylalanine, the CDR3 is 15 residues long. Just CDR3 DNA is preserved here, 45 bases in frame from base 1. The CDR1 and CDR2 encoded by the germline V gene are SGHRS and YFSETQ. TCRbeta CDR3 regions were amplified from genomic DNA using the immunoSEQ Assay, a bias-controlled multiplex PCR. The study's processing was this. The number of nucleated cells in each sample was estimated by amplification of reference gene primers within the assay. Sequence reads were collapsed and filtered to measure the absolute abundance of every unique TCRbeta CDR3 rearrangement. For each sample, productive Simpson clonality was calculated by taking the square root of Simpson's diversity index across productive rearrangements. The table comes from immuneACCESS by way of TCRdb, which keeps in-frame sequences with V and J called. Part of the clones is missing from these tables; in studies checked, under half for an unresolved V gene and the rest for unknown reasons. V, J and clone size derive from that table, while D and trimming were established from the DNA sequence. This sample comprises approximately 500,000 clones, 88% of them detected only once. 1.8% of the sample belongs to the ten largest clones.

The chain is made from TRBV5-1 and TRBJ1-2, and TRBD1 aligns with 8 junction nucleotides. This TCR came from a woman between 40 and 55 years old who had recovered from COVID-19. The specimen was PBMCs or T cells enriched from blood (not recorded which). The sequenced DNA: TGCACCAGCAGCTTGGACCCGGGACAGGACTATGGCTACACCTTC. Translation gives CTSSLDPGQDYGYTF.